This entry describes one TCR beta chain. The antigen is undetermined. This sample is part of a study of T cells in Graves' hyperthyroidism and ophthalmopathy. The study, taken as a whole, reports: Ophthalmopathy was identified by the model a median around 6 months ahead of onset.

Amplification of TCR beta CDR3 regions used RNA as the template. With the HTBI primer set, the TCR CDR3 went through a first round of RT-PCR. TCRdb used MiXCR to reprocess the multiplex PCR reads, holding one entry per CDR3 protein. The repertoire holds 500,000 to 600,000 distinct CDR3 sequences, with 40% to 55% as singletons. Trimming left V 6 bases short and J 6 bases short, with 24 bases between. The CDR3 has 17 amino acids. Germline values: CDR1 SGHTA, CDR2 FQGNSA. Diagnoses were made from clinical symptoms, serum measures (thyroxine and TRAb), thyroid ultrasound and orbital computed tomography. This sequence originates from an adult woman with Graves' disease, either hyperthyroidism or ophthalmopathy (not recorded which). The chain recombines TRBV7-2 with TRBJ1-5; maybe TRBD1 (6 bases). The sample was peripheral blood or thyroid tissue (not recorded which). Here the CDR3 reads CASRLGTGQRYVQPQHF. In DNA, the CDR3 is TGTGCCAGCAGACTAGGGACCGGACAGAGGTACGTTCAGCCCCAGCATTTT.